The 17 T cell receptor beta chains given below trace back to one sample, sequenced in a study of PD-L1 blockade in urothelial cancer. Some clones are missing from TCRdb's copy, which holds only in-frame ones; the method was immunoSEQ multiplex PCR. Of 50,000 or so clones in the sample, approximately 83% were seen once. Described time point: peripheral blood 6 weeks after treatment start. The source was PBMCs, collected around atezolizumab (anti-PD-L1) treatment. The receptors shown here come from a man aged 60-69 years with urothelial cancer.

V usage is TRBV4-2 and J usage is TRBJ2-1; 11 bases align to TRBD2. Looked up from germline, CDR1 is LGHNA and CDR2 is YNFKEQ. This CDR3 has 16 amino acids. Losses at the gene ends were 3 bases for V and 2 bases for J; bases not matched to a gene: 3. CDR3 protein: CASSQLAGGPYNEQFF. In nucleotides, the CDR3 is TGTGCCAGCAGCCAGCTAGCGGGGGGTCCCTACAATGAGCAGTTCTTC.

The rearrangement uses TRBV6-1 and TRBJ1-1, with 9 nucleotides matching TRBD1. Germline CDR1 MNHNS, CDR2 SASEGT. The CDR3 is made up of 14 amino acids. V was pared by 4 bases and J by 5 bases, with 5 bases of the junction left unmatched. CDR3 loop: CASSASQGATEAFF. Here the CDR3 DNA reads TGTGCCAGCAGTGCCTCACAGGGGGCGACTGAAGCTTTCTTT.

The chain combines TRBV27 with TRBJ2-3; 7 nucleotides match TRBD2. Trimming took 8 bases from V and 2 from J; bases not matched to a gene: 16. Per the germline V gene, CDR1 is MNHEY and CDR2 is SMNVEV (reference sequence). CDR3 length equals 17 residues. This CDR3 is CASRKSNRAGDTDTQYF. The CDR3 region has the DNA TGTGCCAGCCGAAAATCCAACCGGGCGGGGGACACAGATACGCAGTATTTT.

This sequence joins TRBV6-5 and TRBJ2-7; 8 bases align to TRBD2. J lost 7 bases, V lost 7 bases, and 12 bases had no gene match. Germline CDR1 MNHEY, CDR2 SVGAGI. This CDR3 spans 14 amino acids. CDR3 sequence: CASNRGSGVGEQYF. The CDR3 DNA reads TGTGCCAGCAACCGGGGTAGCGGGGTTGGAGAGCAGTACTTC.

The V and J genes are TRBV5-1 and TRBJ1-2; TRBD1 matches 10 bases. CDR1 is SGHRS, CDR2 YFSETQ, per germline. There are 15 residues in the CDR3. Unmatched junction bases numbered 10, after V lost 4 bases and J lost 7 bases. CDR3 nucleotide sequence: TGCGCCAGCAGCCTCCCGGGACAGGGGACGACTGGCTACACCTTC. It specifies CASSLPGQGTTGYTF.

This chain joins TRBV30 and TRBJ2-7, with no clear D. Looked up from germline, CDR1 is GTSNPN and CDR2 is SVGIG (reference sequence). The CDR3 consists of 11 residues. Deletions cut 3 bases from V and 0 bases from J, with 3 bases between. CDR3 coding DNA: TGTGCCTGGAGCCTCTCCTACGAGCAGTACTTC. It specifies CAWSLSYEQYF. Variable domain in full (rest from reference TRBV30 and TRBJ2-7): SQTIHQWPATLVQPVGSPLSLECTVEGTSNPNLYWYRQAAGRGLQLLFYSVGIGQISSEVPQNLSASRPQDRQFILSSKKLLLSDSGFYLCAWSLSYEQYFGPGTRLTVT.

CDR3 bases: TGTGCCAGCAGTTCCCTCGCGGGACAGGGGGGAGGCTACACCTTC. Its translation is CASSSLAGQGGGYTF. This chain uses TRBV27 with TRBJ1-2; 11 nucleotides match TRBD1. The germline CDR1 and CDR2 sequences are MNHEY and SMNVEV (reference sequence). Germline trimming cut 4 bases from V and 8 bases from J; bases unmatched to any gene: 9. The length of the CDR3 is 15 residues.

The chain combines TRBV5-1 with TRBJ2-3, with D hard to call. The germline gives CDR1 SGHRS, CDR2 YFSETQ. V was cut by 3 bases and J by 0 bases, with 11 bases left in between. CDR3 size: 15 residues. For the CDR3, the DNA is TGCGCCAGCAGCTGGCAGGATTATAGCACAGATACGCAGTATTTT. It translates to CASSWQDYSTDTQYF.

The chain combines TRBV18 with TRBJ1-1, with TRBD1 matching 7 bases. This CDR3 comprises 14 residues. Germline CDR1 is KGHSH and CDR2 is LQKENI. With V trimmed by 2 bases and J by 0 bases, 0 bases remained unmatched. CDR3 protein: CASSPGTVNTEAFF. Here the CDR3 DNA reads TGTGCCAGCTCACCAGGGACAGTGAACACTGAAGCTTTCTTT.

The rearrangement links TRBV7-2 to TRBJ2-3, with TRBD2 identical over 9 bases. V lost 5 bases, J lost 5 bases, and 11 bases stayed unmatched. CDR1 is SGHTA, CDR2 FQGNSA, per germline. The CDR3 runs to 16 residues. CDR3 sequence (DNA): TGTGCCAGCAGCGCTACTGGCGGGGGGGCAGGAGATACGCAGTATTTT. Its protein is CASSATGGGAGDTQYF.

The genes are TRBV6-5 and TRBJ1-4, with D unresolved. Per germline, CDR1 MNHEY and CDR2 SVGAGI. The CDR3 has 12 residues. Trimming removed 6 bases at V and 8 bases at J, with 10 bases between. Here the CDR3 reads CASRSRGEKLFF. CDR3 DNA sequence: TGTGCCAGCAGGTCTCGGGGAGAAAAACTGTTTTTT.

The chain employs TRBV27 and TRBJ1-2; the match to TRBD1 covers 11 bases. The germline V gene has CDR1 MNHEY and CDR2 SMNVEV (reference sequence). CDR3 size: 15 residues. After removal of 5 bases from V and 4 bases from J, the junction contained 6 bases not matched to a gene. The CDR3 protein is CASSRTGGDRYGYTF. DNA for the CDR3: TGTGCCAGCAGTAGGACAGGGGGCGACCGCTATGGCTACACCTTC.

V is TRBV10-3 and J is TRBJ2-1; maybe TRBD2 (7 bases). Germline V gives CDR1 ENHRY, CDR2 SYGVKD. The CDR3 covers 15 residues. The V gene lost 5 bases and the J gene lost 2 bases, with 13 bases spanning the gap. CDR3 bases: TGTGCCATCAGTAAAGGGGGGGCCACCTACAATGAGCAGTTCTTC. Amino acids: CAISKGGATYNEQFF.

The chain uses TRBV7-9 and TRBJ2-1; 8 bases are shared with TRBD2. The germline V gene has CDR1 SEHNR and CDR2 FQNEAQ (reference sequence). The CDR3 loop spans 14 amino acids. With 5 bases clipped from V and 5 bases from J, the junction kept 5 bases outside the gene matches. The CDR3 here is CASSTPGLDNEQFF. CDR3 in DNA: TGTGCCAGCAGCACCCCGGGACTAGACAATGAGCAGTTCTTC.

The J gene is TRBJ1-5, the V gene TRBV19; maybe TRBD1 (6 bases). The CDR3 extends over 15 amino acids. V lost 7 bases to trimming and J lost 7 bases, with 20 bases between them. Germline V gene lookup returns CDR1 LNHDA and CDR2 SQIVND (reference sequence). The CDR3 protein is CASIEKGGVGQPQHF. CDR3 DNA: TGTGCCAGTATCGAAAAGGGGGGGGTAGGACAGCCCCAGCATTTT.

The genes are TRBV7-9 and TRBJ2-1, with 7 bases matching TRBD1. Germline V gene sequence: CDR1 SEHNR, CDR2 FQNEAQ (reference sequence). CDR3 size: 15 residues. V was clipped by 4 bases and J by 6 bases; unmatched bases: 9. DNA for the CDR3: TGTGCCAGCAGCTCCGACAGGGTTGTTGGCAATGAGCAGTTCTTC. This gives the protein CASSSDRVVGNEQFF.

The chain is built from TRBV30 and TRBJ1-1; D is possibly TRBD1 (6 bases). With 2 bases removed from V and 1 base from J, the gap between germline ends came to 8 bases. Germline V lookup: CDR1 GTSNPN, CDR2 SVGIG (reference sequence). The CDR3 sequence is 13 residues long. CDR3 in amino acids: CAWSQGRNTEAFF. The CDR3 DNA follows: TGTGCCTGGAGTCAGGGGCGGAACACTGAAGCTTTCTTT.